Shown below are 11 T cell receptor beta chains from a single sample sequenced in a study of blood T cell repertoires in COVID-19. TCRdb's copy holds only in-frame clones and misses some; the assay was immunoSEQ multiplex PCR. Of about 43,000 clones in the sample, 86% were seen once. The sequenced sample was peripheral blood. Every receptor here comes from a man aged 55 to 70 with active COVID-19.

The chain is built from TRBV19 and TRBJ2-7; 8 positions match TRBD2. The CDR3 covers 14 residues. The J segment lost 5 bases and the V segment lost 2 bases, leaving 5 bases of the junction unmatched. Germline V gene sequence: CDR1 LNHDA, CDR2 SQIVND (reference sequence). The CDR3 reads CASSISGSFNEQYF. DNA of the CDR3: TGTGCCAGTAGTATAAGCGGGAGCTTCAACGAGCAGTACTTC.

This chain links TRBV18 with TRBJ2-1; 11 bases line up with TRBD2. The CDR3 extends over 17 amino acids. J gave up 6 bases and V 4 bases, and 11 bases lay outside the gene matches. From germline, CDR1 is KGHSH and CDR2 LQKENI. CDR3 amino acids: CASSRGTSGPPSNEQFF. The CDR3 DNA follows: TGTGCCAGCTCACGGGGGACTAGCGGACCTCCGAGCAATGAGCAGTTCTTC.

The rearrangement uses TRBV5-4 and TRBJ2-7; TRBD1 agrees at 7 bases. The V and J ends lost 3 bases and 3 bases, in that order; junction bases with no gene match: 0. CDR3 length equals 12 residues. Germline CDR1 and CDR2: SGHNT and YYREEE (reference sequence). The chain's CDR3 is CASSWDSYEQYF. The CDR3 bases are TGTGCCAGCAGCTGGGACAGCTACGAGCAGTACTTC.

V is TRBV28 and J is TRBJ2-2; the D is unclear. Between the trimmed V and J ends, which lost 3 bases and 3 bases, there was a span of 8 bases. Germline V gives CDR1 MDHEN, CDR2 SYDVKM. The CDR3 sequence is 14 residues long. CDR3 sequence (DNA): TGTGCCAGCAGTTTTGGCACCTACACCGGGGAGCTGTTTTTT. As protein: CASSFGTYTGELFF.

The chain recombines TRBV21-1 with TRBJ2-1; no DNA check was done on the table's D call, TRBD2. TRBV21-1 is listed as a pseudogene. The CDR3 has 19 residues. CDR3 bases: TGTGCCAGCAGCCGGCCCACGACTAGCGGGAGGGCGGGTGGCAATGAGCAGTTCTTC. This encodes CASSRPTTSGRAGGNEQFF.

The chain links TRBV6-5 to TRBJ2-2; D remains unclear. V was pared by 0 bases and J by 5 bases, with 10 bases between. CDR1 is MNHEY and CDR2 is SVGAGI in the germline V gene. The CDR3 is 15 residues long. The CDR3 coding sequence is TGTGCCAGCAGTTACTCCCAGGATGGGACCGGGGAGCTGTTTTTT. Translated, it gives CASSYSQDGTGELFF.

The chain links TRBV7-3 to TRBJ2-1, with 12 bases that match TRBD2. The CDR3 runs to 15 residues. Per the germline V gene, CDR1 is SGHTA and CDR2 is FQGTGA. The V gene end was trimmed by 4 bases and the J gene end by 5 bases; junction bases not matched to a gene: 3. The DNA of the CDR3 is TGTGCCAGCAGCTCGGGACTAGCGGGCAACAATGAGCAGTTCTTC. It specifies CASSSGLAGNNEQFF.

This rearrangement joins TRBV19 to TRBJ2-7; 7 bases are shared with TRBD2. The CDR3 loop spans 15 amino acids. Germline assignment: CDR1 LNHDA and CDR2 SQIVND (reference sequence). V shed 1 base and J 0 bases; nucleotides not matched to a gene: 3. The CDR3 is CASSIGLADSYEQYF. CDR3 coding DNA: TGTGCCAGTAGTATAGGCCTAGCGGACTCCTACGAGCAGTACTTC.

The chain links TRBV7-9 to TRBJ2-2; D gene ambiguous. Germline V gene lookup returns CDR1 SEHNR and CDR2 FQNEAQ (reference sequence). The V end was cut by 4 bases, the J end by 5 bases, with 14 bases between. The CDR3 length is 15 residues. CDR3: CASSSLATGTGELFF. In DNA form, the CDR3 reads TGTGCCAGCAGCTCCTTAGCCACTGGAACCGGGGAGCTGTTTTTT.

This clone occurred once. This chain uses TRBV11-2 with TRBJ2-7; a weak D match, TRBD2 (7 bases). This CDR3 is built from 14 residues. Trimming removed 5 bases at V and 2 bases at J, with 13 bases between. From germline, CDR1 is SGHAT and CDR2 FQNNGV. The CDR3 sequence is CASSVKGGTYEQYF. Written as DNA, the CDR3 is TGTGCCAGCAGCGTAAAGGGGGGGACCTACGAGCAGTACTTC.

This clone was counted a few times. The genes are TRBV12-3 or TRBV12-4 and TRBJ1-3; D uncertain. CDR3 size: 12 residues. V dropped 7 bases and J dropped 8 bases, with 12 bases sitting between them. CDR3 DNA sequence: TGTGCCAGCACCTCATCGGTAGACACCATATATTTT. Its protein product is CASTSSVDTIYF.